Listed here are 9 T cell receptor beta chains from one sample, sequenced in a study of blood T cell repertoires in COVID-19. This table comes from immunoSEQ multiplex PCR, and its TCRdb copy is limited to in-frame clones, with some not included. The sample records about 210,000 clones, roughly 90% being singletons. The material sequenced was PBMCs or T cells enriched from blood (not recorded which). The receptors were gathered from a man between 18 and 35 years old with acute COVID-19.

CDR3 in DNA: TGCGCCAGCAGCCAAGAGTCCGTGAACGGTGGGGAGCTGTTTTTT. This codes for CASSQESVNGGELFF. V and J are TRBV4-1 and TRBJ2-2; D remains unclear. Germline V gene data show CDR1 as MGHRA and CDR2 as YSYEKL. This CDR3 has 15 residues. With 0 bases removed from V and 8 bases from J, the gap between germline ends came to 13 bases.

This chain joins TRBV5-4 and TRBJ2-7; tentative D call: TRBD1 (6 bases). Germline V gives CDR1 SGHNT, CDR2 YYREEE (reference sequence). The length of the CDR3 is 15 residues. Trimming removed 0 bases at V and 0 bases at J, with 10 bases between. This CDR3 is CASSLGKGGSYEQYF. The CDR3 nucleotides read TGTGCCAGCAGCTTGGGTAAAGGGGGCTCCTACGAGCAGTACTTC.

The gene calls are TRBV28 and TRBJ2-7; TRBD1 matches at 9 bases. This CDR3 has 15 residues. Germline trimming cut 10 bases from V and 4 bases from J; bases unmatched to any gene: 14. Germline CDR1 is MDHEN and CDR2 is SYDVKM. The CDR3: CATQEMDRGSYEQYF. The CDR3 coding sequence is TGTGCCACCCAAGAAATGGACAGGGGATCGTACGAGCAGTACTTC.

The rearrangement joins TRBV12-5 to TRBJ2-1, with a tentative D call TRBD2 (5 bases). Germline-derived CDR1 and CDR2 are LGHNT and FRNRAP. The CDR3 spans 17 residues. V was cut by 0 bases and J by 5 bases, with 17 bases left in between. CDR3 amino acids: CASGLVVARDTDNEQFF. The CDR3, as DNA: TGTGCTAGTGGTTTGGTAGTAGCGCGAGATACGGACAATGAGCAGTTCTTC.

This clone has just one count. The chain employs TRBV28 and TRBJ2-3; 7 nucleotides line up with TRBD2. Unmatched junction bases numbered 26, after V lost 8 bases and J lost 6 bases. Looked up from germline, CDR1 is MDHEN and CDR2 is SYDVKM. The CDR3 spans 19 residues. The CDR3 loop reads CASDKTQSALSREPDTQYF. The CDR3 coding sequence is TGTGCCAGCGATAAAACCCAATCCGCCCTTTCGCGGGAGCCCGATACGCAGTATTTT.

This clone was observed once. The gene calls are TRBV28 and TRBJ1-5; possibly TRBD1 for D (5 bases). V was clipped by 6 bases and J by 7 bases, with 16 bases between them. The germline V gene encodes CDR1 MDHEN and CDR2 SYDVKM. The CDR3 is made up of 14 amino acids. The CDR3 reads CASRDRGEGQPQHF. The CDR3 DNA follows: TGTGCCAGCAGGGATCGAGGGGAGGGCCAGCCCCAGCATTTT.

V gene TRBV3-1 (or the pseudogene TRBV3-2) combines with J gene TRBJ2-7; D is uncertain. Between the trimmed V and J ends, which lost 0 bases and 7 bases, there was a span of 10 bases. This CDR3 spans 13 amino acids. Germline V gene data show CDR1 as LGHDT and CDR2 as YNNKEL (reference sequence). CDR3 coding DNA: TGTGCCAGCAGCCAAGAAGAAGCGAGGGAGCAGTACTTC. This translates into CASSQEEAREQYF.

CDR3 nucleotide sequence: TGTGCCAGCTCACCAGACAGCTCTCTCTACGAGCAGTACTTC. Its translation is CASSPDSSLYEQYF. V and J are TRBV18 and TRBJ2-7, with D maybe TRBD1 (5 bases). The CDR3 contains 14 residues. V lost 2 bases, J lost 3 bases, and 11 bases lay in between. Germline-derived CDR1 and CDR2 are KGHSH and LQKENI. The entire variable domain, with the rest obtained from reference TRBV18 and TRBJ2-7, is as follows: NAGVMQNPRHLVRRRGQEARLRCSPMKGHSHVYWYRQLPEEGLKFMVYLQKENIIDESGMPKERFSAEFPKEGPSILRIQQVVRGDSAAYFCASSPDSSLYEQYFGPGTRLTVT.

V gene TRBV7-9 combines with J gene TRBJ1-2; D unresolved. V was shortened by 4 bases and J by 8 bases, with 17 bases between the two germline ends. CDR1 is SEHNR, CDR2 FQNEAQ, per germline (reference sequence). The CDR3 contains 14 residues. The CDR3 spells CASSSSSAPEGYTF. Written as DNA, the CDR3 is TGTGCCAGCAGCTCCTCTTCCGCTCCTGAGGGCTACACCTTC.